Following are 5 T cell receptor beta chains from one sample sequenced in a study of shared clonotypes between healthy human individuals. Only in-frame clones appear in the TCRdb table, and some are missing; sequencing was by immunoSEQ multiplex PCR. The repertoire holds some 1 million clones, with roughly 80% as singletons. Specimen: memory CD4+ T cells sorted from blood. The subset was: CD45RA-negative fraction. The receptors were gathered from a young man in good health.

This chain links TRBV5-1 with TRBJ2-7; D gene unclear. The CDR3 spans 14 residues. Trimming shortened V by 3 bases and J by 0 bases, and 10 bases separated the two germline ends. CDR1 and CDR2 from the germline V gene are SGHRS and YFSETQ. CDR3 in amino acids: CASSSSTASYEQYF. CDR3 DNA: TGCGCCAGCAGCTCCTCGACTGCCTCCTACGAGCAGTACTTC.

The J gene is TRBJ1-1, the V gene TRBV10-2, with TRBD1 matching over 9 bases. CDR3 length: 16 amino acids. Trimming cost V 2 bases and J 1 base; bases outside gene matches: 5. Germline loops: CDR1 WSHSY, CDR2 SAAADI. The CDR3 reads CASSEMGQGSNTEAFF. Here the CDR3 DNA reads TGCGCCAGCAGTGAGATGGGACAGGGCTCGAACACTGAAGCTTTCTTT.

The count of this clone is one. The chain has TRBV12-5 and TRBJ2-2; 9 nucleotides match TRBD1. The germline V gene encodes CDR1 LGHNT and CDR2 FRNRAP. V lost 6 bases to trimming and J lost 7 bases; unmatched junction nucleotides: 6. The CDR3 totals 14 residues. DNA of the CDR3: TGTGCTAGTGGGAGGACAGGGGATGGCGGGGAGCTGTTTTTT. This codes for CASGRTGDGGELFF.

The rearrangement joins TRBV5-4 to TRBJ2-2; 11 bases are shared with TRBD1. The CDR3 covers 15 residues. CDR1 SGHNT and CDR2 YYREEE come from the germline V gene (reference sequence). The V gene end was trimmed by 5 bases and the J gene end by 6 bases; junction bases not matched to a gene: 6. The CDR3 coding sequence is TGTGCCAGCAGAGCCGGGACAGGGGGTCCCGGGGAGCTGTTTTTT. It translates to CASRAGTGGPGELFF.

V usage is TRBV4-1 and J usage is TRBJ2-1; D uncertain. Trimming pared 1 base from V and 12 bases from J, leaving 13 bases between. The V gene's germline CDR1 is MGHRA and CDR2 YSYEKL. The CDR3 is made up of 13 amino acids. CDR3: CASSQGPRDWQFF. CDR3 in DNA: TGCGCCAGCAGCCAAGGCCCTAGGGATTGGCAGTTCTTC.